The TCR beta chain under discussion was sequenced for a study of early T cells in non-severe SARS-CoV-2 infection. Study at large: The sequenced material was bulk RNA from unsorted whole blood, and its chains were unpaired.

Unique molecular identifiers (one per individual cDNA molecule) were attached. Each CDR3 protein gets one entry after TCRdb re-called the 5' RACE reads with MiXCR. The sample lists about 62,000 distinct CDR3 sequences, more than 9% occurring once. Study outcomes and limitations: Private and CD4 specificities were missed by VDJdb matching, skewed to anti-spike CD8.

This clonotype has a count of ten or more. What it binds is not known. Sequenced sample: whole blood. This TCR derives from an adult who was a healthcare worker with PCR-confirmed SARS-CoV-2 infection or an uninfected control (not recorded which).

The CDR3 region is CASSIDGNTEAFF. In nucleotides, the CDR3 is TGCGCCAGCAGTATAGACGGGAACACTGAAGCTTTCTTT. The chain joins TRBV5-1 to TRBJ1-1; D is undetermined. Per germline, CDR1 SGHRS and CDR2 YFSETQ. With 5 bases removed from V and 1 base from J, the gap between germline ends came to 9 bases. CDR3 length: 13 residues.